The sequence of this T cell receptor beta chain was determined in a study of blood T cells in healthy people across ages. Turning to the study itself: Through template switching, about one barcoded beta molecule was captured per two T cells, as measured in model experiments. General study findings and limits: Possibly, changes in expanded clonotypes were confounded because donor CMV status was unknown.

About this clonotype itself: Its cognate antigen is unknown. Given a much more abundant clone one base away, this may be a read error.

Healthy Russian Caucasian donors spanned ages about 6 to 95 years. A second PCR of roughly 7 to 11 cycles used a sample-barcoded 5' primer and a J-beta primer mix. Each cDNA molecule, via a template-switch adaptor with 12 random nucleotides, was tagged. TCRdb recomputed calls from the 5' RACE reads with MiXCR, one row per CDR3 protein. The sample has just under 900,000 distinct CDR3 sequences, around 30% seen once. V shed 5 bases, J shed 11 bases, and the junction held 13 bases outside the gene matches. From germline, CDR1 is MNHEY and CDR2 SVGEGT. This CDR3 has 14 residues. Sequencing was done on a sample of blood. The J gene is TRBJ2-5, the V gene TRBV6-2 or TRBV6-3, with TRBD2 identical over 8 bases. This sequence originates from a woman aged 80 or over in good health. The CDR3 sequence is CASSVSGGWNEQYF. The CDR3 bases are TGTGCCAGCAGTGTGAGCGGGGGTTGGAATGAGCAGTACTTC.